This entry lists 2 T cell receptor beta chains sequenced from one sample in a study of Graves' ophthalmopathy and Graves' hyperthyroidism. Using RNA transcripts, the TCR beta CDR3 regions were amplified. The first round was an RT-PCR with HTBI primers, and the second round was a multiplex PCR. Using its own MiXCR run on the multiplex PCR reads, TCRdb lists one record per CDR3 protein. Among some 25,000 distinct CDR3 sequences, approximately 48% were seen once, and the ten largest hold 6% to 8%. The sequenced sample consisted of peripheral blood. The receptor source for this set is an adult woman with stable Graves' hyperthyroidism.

The CDR3 region is CASRPSGGDQPQHF. CDR3 nucleotides: TGTGCCAGCAGGCCGTCCGGGGGTGATCAGCCCCAGCATTTT. V is TRBV7-2 and J is TRBJ1-5; perhaps TRBD1 as D (5 bases). The CDR3 is made up of 14 amino acids. Germline lookup yields CDR1 SGHTA and CDR2 FQGNSA. The germline V and J ends were trimmed by 6 bases and 5 bases, with 14 bases remaining between them.

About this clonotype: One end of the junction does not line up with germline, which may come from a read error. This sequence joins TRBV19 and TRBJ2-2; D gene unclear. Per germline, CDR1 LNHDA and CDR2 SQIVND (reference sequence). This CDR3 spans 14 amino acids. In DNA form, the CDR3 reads TGTGCCAGCAGTATGGCCAAGTATTCCGGGGAGCTGTTTTTT. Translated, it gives CASSMAKYSGELFF.